The sample holds a few counts of the clone carrying this TCR beta chain. The entry originates in a study of graft-versus-host responses after intestinal transplantation. Overall study: All recipients were transplanted with multivisceral, liver-intestinal, or isolated intestinal grafts. After anti-thymocyte globulin induction, recipients took tacrolimus and steroids for two to three years.

Study outcomes and limitations: Recipient marrow contained GvH clones, some of which appeared first in ileum or blood. Association was observed between peak circulating GvH clone levels and early post-transplant HvG declines.

Here immunoSEQ multiplex PCR was the method, and the copy in TCRdb shows in-frame clones only, minus some. In the table there are around 6,200 clones, about 24% of which are singletons. The CDR3 loop spans 15 amino acids. Trimming removed 3 bases from V and 4 bases from J, with 13 bases in between. Germline CDR1 ENHRY, CDR2 SYGVKD. V gene TRBV10-3 combines with J gene TRBJ1-3; D is uncertain. This sequence originates from a human patient who was an organ donor for intestinal transplantation. The specimen comprised alloreactive CD4+ T cells from a mixed lymphocyte reaction culture, sampled before transplantation. Subset defined: CFSE-low proliferating T cells sorted from roughly six-day pre-transplant mixed lymphocyte reaction (GvH or HvG direction). CDR3 bases: TGTGCCATCAGTGAATTTAGGGCGACAGGAAACACCATATATTTT. This encodes CAISEFRATGNTIYF.